This entry features one TCR beta chain sequence. This sample is drawn from a study of control samples from healthy donors and cancer patients. The method was immunoSEQ multiplex PCR; TCRdb's version includes in-frame clones alone and lacks a portion of them. The table shows about 95,000 clones, with about 88% occurring only once. The CDR3 is 16 residues long. Per germline, CDR1 LNHNV and CDR2 YYDKDF (reference sequence). Trimming took 8 bases from V and 5 from J, leaving 21 bases between them. What was sequenced was blood. J is TRBJ1-4 and V is TRBV15; TRBD1 might be the D (5 bases). This clonotype originated in a woman in her 70s in good health. DNA for the CDR3: TGTGCCACCTCCCTCGGGGCCGGGGGTACCAATGAAAAACTGTTTTTT. Amino acid sequence: CATSLGAGGTNEKLFF.